This TCR beta chain was sequenced during a study of OX40 agonist ivuxolimab in advanced cancers. The assay was immunoSEQ multiplex PCR, and TCRdb's table has in-frame clones only and misses some. Here the sample spans about 120,000 clones, about 94% being singletons. Regarding this clone: Its specificity is unknown.

Study-wide results and limits: Normalized expansion of T-cell clones was also low for some nonresponders. Compared with CD4+, CD8+ T cells on average had more expanded clones.

The CDR3 has 15 amino acids. Germline-derived CDR1 and CDR2 are SGHKS and YYEKEE (reference sequence). The V and J ends lost 0 bases and 0 bases respectively, with 8 bases between them. The clonotype comes from an adult with an advanced solid tumor such as melanoma, head and neck, liver or kidney cancer. This chain uses TRBV5-5 with TRBJ2-3; D not resolved. The sample in question was CD4+ or CD8+ T cells sorted from blood, obtained in a trial of the OX40 agonist ivuxolimab. The CDR3, as DNA: TGTGCCAGCAGCTTGGTCGGTACTAGCACAGATACGCAGTATTTT. Translation gives CASSLVGTSTDTQYF.